One sample yielded the 22 T cell receptor beta chains listed below, sequenced in a study of T cells after somatic rescue of genetic block. Assay: immunoSEQ multiplex PCR; the TCRdb copy retains only in-frame clones and omits some. The sample holds around 52,000 clones, approximately 96% seen once. Sequencing was performed on peripheral blood mononuclear cells (PBMCs). The receptors were gathered from a child under two years old.

Concerning this clone itself: The same CDR3 is also encoded by other DNA sequences in this sample. The chain joins TRBV7-2 to TRBJ2-7; D possibly corresponds to TRBD1 (5 bases). Between the trimmed V and J ends, which lost 5 bases and 2 bases, there was a span of 7 bases. The CDR3 contains 12 residues. Germline loops: CDR1 SGHTA, CDR2 FQGNSA. The CDR3 loop reads CASSLDTYEQYF. Here the CDR3 DNA reads TGTGCCAGCAGCCTGGACACCTACGAGCAGTACTTC.

This chain connects TRBV6-6 to TRBJ2-3; 7 bases agree with TRBD2. The CDR3 has 14 amino acids. The germline V gene has CDR1 MNHNY and CDR2 SVGAGI (reference sequence). Losses at the gene ends were 1 base for V and 4 bases for J; bases not matched to a gene: 2. CDR3 sequence (DNA): TGTGCCAGCAGTTACTACGGACTAGCAGATACGCAGTATTTT. It is translated as CASSYYGLADTQYF.

The chain combines TRBV5-1 with TRBJ2-1; TRBD2 matches 10 bases. The CDR3 is 16 residues long. Germline loops: CDR1 SGHRS, CDR2 YFSETQ. V lost 2 bases and J lost 0; bases outside the gene matches: 2. The CDR3 DNA is TGCGCCAGCAGCTTATCTAGCGGGAGCTCCTACAATGAGCAGTTCTTC. Protein sequence: CASSLSSGSSYNEQFF.

The chain recombines TRBV29-1 with TRBJ2-7; D remains unclear. Trimming shortened V by 3 bases and J by 0 bases, and 6 bases separated the two germline ends. Germline-derived CDR1 and CDR2 are SQVTM and ANQGSEA. The CDR3 covers 12 residues. CDR3 residues: CSVEDDSYEQYF. The CDR3, as DNA: TGCAGCGTTGAGGACGACTCCTACGAGCAGTACTTC.

This clone is a singleton in its sample. The chain couples TRBV7-9 to TRBJ1-5, with D uncertain. CDR3 size: 13 residues. The V and J ends lost 2 bases and 2 bases respectively, with 4 bases between them. Germline assignment: CDR1 SEHNR and CDR2 FQNEAQ (reference sequence). The CDR3: CASSLQGNQPQHF. Here the CDR3 DNA reads TGTGCCAGCAGCTTACAGGGCAATCAGCCCCAGCATTTT.

This chain uses TRBV10-1 with TRBJ1-5; 8 positions agree with TRBD1. The ends lost 0 bases at V and 1 base at J; junction bases unmatched: 5. Germline V gene lookup returns CDR1 WNHNN and CDR2 SYGVQD (reference sequence). This CDR3 region has 17 residues. The CDR3 region has the DNA TGCGCCAGCAGTGAGTCTCTGGGGACAGGCAGCAATCAGCCCCAGCATTTT. As protein: CASSESLGTGSNQPQHF.

This clone occurred once. This chain joins TRBV6-5 and TRBJ2-5; no definite D call. The germline gives CDR1 MNHEY, CDR2 SVGAGI. The CDR3 is 14 residues long. Trimming shortened V by 0 bases and J by 4 bases, and 9 bases separated the two germline ends. The CDR3 reads CASSYSSRVETQYF. The CDR3 DNA reads TGTGCCAGCAGTTACTCGAGTAGGGTAGAGACCCAGTACTTC.

The chain employs TRBV21-1 and TRBJ2-2; no check of the table's D call, TRBD1, against the DNA was made. TRBV21-1 is a pseudogene locus. The length of the CDR3 is 15 residues. The CDR3 is CASRWTGSNTGELFF. The CDR3 DNA follows: TGTGCCAGCAGATGGACAGGGTCTAACACCGGGGAGCTGTTTTTT.

The genes are TRBV7-2 and TRBJ2-7; 7 nucleotides match TRBD2. The V and J ends lost 5 bases and 3 bases, in that order; junction bases with no gene match: 7. CDR3 length equals 14 residues. Germline loops: CDR1 SGHTA, CDR2 FQGNSA. CDR3 residues: CASSPTSSIYEQYF. CDR3 sequence (DNA): TGTGCCAGCAGCCCGACTAGCTCGATCTACGAGCAGTACTTC.

The V gene is TRBV27, the J gene TRBJ1-1; D unresolved. The CDR3 contains 16 residues. Germline loops: CDR1 MNHEY, CDR2 SMNVEV (reference sequence). V gave up 0 bases and J gave up 0 bases, with 11 bases separating them. Here the CDR3 DNA reads TGTGCCAGCAGTTTATCGAACTGGGGTCTGAACACTGAAGCTTTCTTT. This sequence encodes CASSLSNWGLNTEAFF.

The V gene is TRBV5-4, the J gene TRBJ1-5, with no clear D. V lost 0 bases, J lost 2 bases, and 3 bases lay in between. Germline assignment: CDR1 SGHNT and CDR2 YYREEE (reference sequence). CDR3 length: 13 residues. The CDR3 coding sequence is TGTGCCAGCAGCTTGGACCGCAATCAGCCCCAGCATTTT. This sequence encodes CASSLDRNQPQHF.

The genes are TRBV28 and TRBJ1-1; D might be TRBD1 (5 bases). Trimming took 3 bases from V and 0 from J, leaving 14 bases between them. CDR3 length equals 16 residues. The germline CDR1 and CDR2 sequences are MDHEN and SYDVKM. Here the CDR3 reads CASSFRGVRMNTEAFF. As DNA, the CDR3 is TGTGCCAGCAGTTTTAGAGGGGTGAGAATGAACACTGAAGCTTTCTTT.

Concerning this clone itself: At one boundary the junction diverges from the germline segment, which might be a read error. The J gene is TRBJ2-5, the V gene TRBV7-7; weak D call: TRBD1 (9 bases). Germline CDR1 SSHAT, CDR2 FNYEAQ (reference sequence). The CDR3 spans 14 residues. The DNA of the CDR3 is TGTGCTAGCAGCTTAGCGGGACAGGGAGAGACCCAGTACTTC. Translating gives CASSLAGQGETQYF.

The chain employs TRBV7-2 and TRBJ2-2; D not resolved. Germline V gene data show CDR1 as SGHTA and CDR2 as FQGNSA. There are 12 residues in the CDR3. The V end was cut by 3 bases, the J end by 6 bases, with 5 bases between. The CDR3 DNA reads TGTGCCAGCAGCTTCGACGCCGGGGAGCTGTTTTTT. Protein product: CASSFDAGELFF.

This clone came up once. The CDR3 loop is CASSLTGKDTQYF. CDR3 nucleotide sequence: TGTGCCAGCAGTTTGACGGGTAAAGATACGCAGTATTTT. V gene TRBV28 combines with J gene TRBJ2-3, with D unresolved. This CDR3 is 13 amino acids long. The germline CDR1 and CDR2 sequences are MDHEN and SYDVKM. V gave up 3 bases and J gave up 5 bases, with 9 bases separating them.

The rearrangement links TRBV9 to TRBJ2-2; either TRBD1 or TRBD2 may fit D (5 bases each). CDR1 is SGDLS and CDR2 is YYNGEE in the germline V gene. CDR3 length: 13 residues. Trimming took 3 bases from V and 5 from J, leaving 8 bases between them. This CDR3 reads CASSAGTTGELFF. The DNA of the CDR3 is TGTGCCAGCAGCGCGGGGACGACCGGGGAGCTGTTTTTT. Based on the CDR3 plus reference TRBV9 and TRBJ2-2, the full variable domain is DSGVTQTPKHLITATGQRVTLRCSPRSGDLSVYWYQQSLDQGLQFLIQYYNGEERAKGNILERFSAQQFPDLHSELNLSSLELGDSALYFCASSAGTTGELFFGEGSRLTVL.

This chain uses TRBV9 with TRBJ1-5; TRBD1 might be the D (6 bases). Trimming left V 3 bases short and J 3 bases short, with 10 bases between. CDR1 is SGDLS and CDR2 is YYNGEE in the germline V gene. CDR3 length equals 14 residues. The CDR3 DNA follows: TGTGCCAGCAGCGCGACAGGCGCCAATCAGCCCCAGCATTTT. This translates into CASSATGANQPQHF.

This clone was found once. J is TRBJ1-6 and V is TRBV6-5; D gene uncertain. Germline loops: CDR1 MNHEY, CDR2 SVGAGI. This CDR3 comprises 14 residues. V was pared by 0 bases and J by 9 bases, with 9 bases between. CDR3 nucleotides: TGTGCCAGCAGTTACTCGATAGTCGGTTCACCCCTCCACTTT. This gives the protein CASSYSIVGSPLHF.

V usage is TRBV6-6 and J usage is TRBJ1-2, with 9 bases that match TRBD1. Trimming cost V 2 bases and J 4 bases; bases outside gene matches: 5. The CDR3 has 15 amino acids. Germline loops: CDR1 MNHNY, CDR2 SVGAGI (reference sequence). In nucleotides, the CDR3 is TGTGCCAGCAGTTACCCAAAGACAGGGGGCTATGGCTACACCTTC. Its protein is CASSYPKTGGYGYTF.

The sample holds one count of this clone. The chain couples TRBV19 to TRBJ2-2, with 10 nucleotides matching TRBD2. This CDR3 has 17 amino acids. CDR1 LNHDA and CDR2 SQIVND come from the germline V gene (reference sequence). J gave up 5 bases and V 3 bases, and 9 bases lay outside the gene matches. CDR3 nucleotide sequence: TGTGCCAGTAGTATCCTTGAACTAGCGGGACAAACCGGGGAGCTGTTTTTT. Translation gives CASSILELAGQTGELFF.

CDR3 sequence: CASSPAAGVPDTQYF. CDR3 nucleotides: TGTGCCAGCAGCCCAGCGGCGGGAGTCCCAGATACGCAGTATTTT. This chain links TRBV28 with TRBJ2-3; 7 bases match TRBD2. The ends lost 6 bases at V and 4 bases at J; junction bases unmatched: 10. The CDR3 totals 15 residues. The germline gives CDR1 MDHEN, CDR2 SYDVKM. Complete variable domain (other parts from reference TRBV28 and TRBJ2-3): DVKVTQSSRYLVKRTGEKVFLECVQDMDHENMFWYRQDPGLGLRLIYFSYDVKMKEKGDIPEGYSVSREKKERFSLILESASTNQTSMYLCASSPAAGVPDTQYFGPGTRLTVL.

The chain combines TRBV4-2 with TRBJ2-5; 12 bases agree with TRBD2. This CDR3 has 16 amino acids. Trimming took 4 bases from V and 4 from J; bases not matched to a gene: 7. The germline V gene encodes CDR1 LGHNA and CDR2 YNFKEQ. The CDR3 region has the DNA TGTGCCAGCAGCCCGGCGGGACTAGCGGGTCGAGAGACCCAGTACTTC. Its translation is CASSPAGLAGRETQYF.